The next 20 T cell receptor beta chains were all read from a single sample in a study of tumor-infiltrating lymphocytes in primary liver carcinoma. Co-extracted RNA and DNA came from about 19-30 mg of unsorted bulk tissue. Researchers generated TCR beta cDNA from around 510 ng of total RNA, relying on a constant-region primer. Slightly modified ARM-PCR served as the procedure for the TCR beta libraries. These libraries came from three rounds of nested multiplex PCR. Forward primers for TRBV1-TRBV30 and a C-beta reverse primer served the first two PCR rounds, at about 10 cycles each. MiXCR was run by TCRdb on the multiplex PCR reads, yielding one entry per CDR3 protein. The sample includes 40,000 to 60,000 distinct CDR3 sequences, 70% to 85% of them seen just once. The sequenced sample consisted of liver tumor tissue from sampling region 5. As to subset: tumor region T5, tumor centre. The receptors derive from a middle-aged man with primary liver carcinoma and hepatitis B virus infection.

As concerns this clonotype: One junction end does not reproduce the germline sequence, and a read error may be involved. The chain recombines TRBV29-1 with TRBJ1-2, with D uncertain. The CDR3 covers 15 residues. In germline, CDR1 is SQVTM, CDR2 ANQGSEA. DNA of the CDR3: TGCAACGTTGGGGTTCAAGCGGAAGTTAGCTATGGCTACACCTTC. It yields the protein CNVGVQAEVSYGYTF. Combining the CDR3 with reference TRBV29-1 and TRBJ1-2 gives the whole variable domain SAVISQKPSRDICQRGTSLTIQCQVDSQVTMMFWYRQQPGQSLTLIATANQGSEATYESGFVIDKFPISRPNLTFSTLTVSNMSPEDSSIYLCNVGVQAEVSYGYTFGSGTRLTVV.

This clonotype was seen a few times. The chain has TRBV29-1 and TRBJ2-5; 8 nucleotides align to TRBD2. Trimming cost V 7 bases and J 4 bases; bases outside gene matches: 8. Germline values: CDR1 SQVTM, CDR2 ANQGSEA. The CDR3 is 13 amino acids. CDR3 sequence reads: CSAFSGNRETQYF. Here the CDR3 DNA reads TGCAGCGCATTTAGCGGGAACCGAGAGACCCAGTACTTC.

The V and J genes are TRBV6-5 and TRBJ2-1, with no clear D. The germline V and J ends were trimmed by 2 bases and 8 bases, with 10 bases remaining between them. Germline V CDR1 and CDR2: MNHEY, SVGAGI. The CDR3 has 13 amino acids. In DNA form, the CDR3 reads TGTGCCAGCAGTTACACTGGTAACGATGAGCAGTTCTTC. Its translation: CASSYTGNDEQFF.

The chain recombines TRBV12-3 or TRBV12-4 with TRBJ2-1; 11 bases fit TRBD2. With V trimmed by 4 bases and J by 8 bases, 10 bases remained unmatched. The CDR3 runs to 16 residues. Written as DNA, the CDR3 is TGTGCCAGCAGTTCCCTGACTAGCGGGAAATCGGATGAGCAGTTCTTC. Translated, it gives CASSSLTSGKSDEQFF.

This clonotype was observed many times. The J gene is TRBJ1-5, the V gene TRBV12-3 or TRBV12-4; 8 bases line up with TRBD1. J gave up 6 bases and V 4 bases, and 5 bases lay outside the gene matches. There are 14 residues in the CDR3. The DNA of the CDR3 is TGTGCCAGCAGTTGGACAGGGCTTAGTCAGCCCCAGCATTTT. Amino acids: CASSWTGLSQPQHF.

Turning to this clonotype: A read error may produce the germline difference seen at one junction end. The CDR3 coding sequence is TGTGCCAGTAGTTTAAACGGGGGGGAAATTCAGTACTTC. Translation gives CASSLNGGEIQYF. The chain employs TRBV12-3 or TRBV12-4 and TRBJ2-4, with 8 positions matching TRBD2. This CDR3 is built from 13 residues.

A word on this clonotype: Because the CDR3 is missing its conserved closing phenylalanine or tryptophan, this is likely a read error. The DNA is omitted, as the CDR3 cannot be located on it reliably, and the CDR3 follows TCRdb's listing. The V and J genes are TRBV29-1 and TRBJ2-1; the DNA was not compared with TRBD1, the D call given in the table. The CDR3 numbers 14 amino acids, ends counted. CDR1 is SQVTM and CDR2 is ANQGSEA in the germline V gene. The CDR3 loop reads CSGLPGQGVDERFL.

This clonotype came up a few times. This chain links TRBV28 with TRBJ2-2; 8 positions match TRBD1. The CDR3 extends over 16 amino acids. V lost 2 bases, J lost 4 bases, and 6 bases stayed unmatched. The germline V gene has CDR1 MDHEN and CDR2 SYDVKM. DNA for the CDR3: TGTGCCAGCAGTTTAAACAGGGGGGTAGCCACCGGGGAGCTGTTTTTT. Amino acid sequence: CASSLNRGVATGELFF. Full variable domain (rest looked up from reference TRBV28 and TRBJ2-2): DVKVTQSSRYLVKRTGEKVFLECVQDMDHENMFWYRQDPGLGLRLIYFSYDVKMKEKGDIPEGYSVSREKKERFSLILESASTNQTSMYLCASSLNRGVATGELFFGEGSRLTVL.

Remarks on this clonotype: The junction does not match germline at one end; this may be a read error. The gene calls are TRBV10-1 and TRBJ2-7; the D gene is possibly TRBD2 (7 bases). The CDR3 covers 13 residues. Germline CDR1 WNHNN, CDR2 SYGVQD (reference sequence). The CDR3, as DNA: TGCGCCAGCAGTGCCTCAGGGGACTACAAGCAGTACTTC. Its translation: CASSASGDYKQYF.

The chain carries TRBV5-6 and TRBJ1-4, with D tentatively TRBD1 (6 bases). V gave up 4 bases and J gave up 4 bases, with 17 bases separating them. There are 16 residues in the CDR3. Germline CDR1 SGHDT, CDR2 YYEEEE. CDR3: CASSMTGGGGNEKLFF. CDR3 DNA sequence: TGTGCCAGCAGCATGACAGGAGGCGGTGGTAATGAAAAACTGTTTTTT.

As to this clonotype: A read error is possible here, since a much larger clone lies one base away. This chain uses TRBV6-1 with TRBJ1-5; D not resolved. The CDR3 runs to 14 residues. In germline, CDR1 is MNHNS, CDR2 SASEGT. The CDR3 here is CTSSVEAGVEPQHF. CDR3 coding DNA: TGTACCAGCAGTGTGGAGGCTGGTGTTGAACCCCAGCATTTT.

The V and J genes are TRBV5-1 and TRBJ2-3; D might be TRBD2 (6 bases). This CDR3 has 15 residues. V was clipped by 0 bases and J by 5 bases, with 13 bases between them. In germline, CDR1 is SGHRS, CDR2 YFSETQ. CDR3 in amino acids: CASSLGRENGDTQYF. CDR3 sequence (DNA): TGCGCCAGCAGCTTGGGACGGGAGAATGGAGATACGCAGTATTTT.

On this clonotype itself: At one end, the junction sequence differs from germline, possibly due to a read error. V gene TRBV6-5 combines with J gene TRBJ1-1, with a tentative D call TRBD1 (5 bases). The germline V gene encodes CDR1 MNHEY and CDR2 SVGAGI. This CDR3 has 14 residues. CDR3 coding DNA: TGTGCCAGTAGTTACGGGGGTATTAACACTGAAGCTTTCTTT. Encoded protein: CASSYGGINTEAFF.

Of note for this clonotype: A junction end diverges from the germline sequence, so it may reflect a read error. The V gene is TRBV25-1, the J gene TRBJ2-1; 9 positions agree with TRBD2. CDR3 length: 15 amino acids. Per the germline V gene, CDR1 is MGHDK and CDR2 is SYGVNS. This chain's CDR3 is CASSELDSGSNEQLF. The CDR3 DNA is TGTGCCAGCAGTGAATTGGATAGCGGGAGTAATGAGCAGCTCTTC.

A word on this clonotype: This CDR3 is missing its conserved last phenylalanine or tryptophan, likely due to a read error. The chain joins TRBV5-4 to TRBJ2-1; 10 nucleotides agree with TRBD2. CDR3 size: 15 residues. Germline V gene data show CDR1 as SGHNT and CDR2 as YYREEE (reference sequence). CDR3 sequence: CTSSGLGLAYDEQFI. The CDR3 DNA reads as TGTACCAGCAGCGGGTTGGGACTAGCGTACGATGAGCAGTTCATC.

The rearrangement uses TRBV6-6 and TRBJ1-1, with D possibly TRBD1 on 5 matching bases. The CDR3 runs 15 residues. V was trimmed by 6 bases and J by 4 bases, leaving 18 bases between them. Germline assignment: CDR1 MNHNY and CDR2 SVGAGI (reference sequence). CDR3 sequence (DNA): TGTGCCAGCAGGTCGGGGGTAGTGGTACCCACTGAAGCTTTCTTT. Residues: CASRSGVVVPTEAFF.

This chain links TRBV12-3 or TRBV12-4 with TRBJ2-7; 8 nucleotides match TRBD1. The CDR3 consists of 15 residues. J lost 8 bases, V lost 2 bases, and 11 bases had no gene match. CDR3 bases: TGTGCCAGCAGTTTAAGAACAGGGGGTGAGTCCAAGCAGTACTTC. This translates into CASSLRTGGESKQYF.

This clonotype is medium-sized (0.01 to 0.1%) by share. This sequence joins TRBV4-1 and TRBJ1-2, with D hard to call. Germline V gene lookup returns CDR1 MGHRA and CDR2 YSYEKL. V lost 0 bases, J lost 7 bases, and 12 bases lay in between. This CDR3 has 14 amino acids. The CDR3 DNA follows: TGCGCCAGCAGCCAAGAGGGCCCGGCGTTTGGCTACACCTTC. This gives the protein CASSQEGPAFGYTF.

As concerns this clonotype: This likely comes from a read error, as the CDR3 has no conserved phenylalanine or tryptophan at its end. V usage is TRBV5-5 and J usage is TRBJ2-2; TRBD1 agrees at 8 bases. The CDR3 totals 17 residues. Germline V lookup: CDR1 SGHKS, CDR2 YYEKEE (reference sequence). This CDR3 is CASRGTRDRSNTGELFL. The CDR3 DNA is TGTGCCAGCAGGGGGACCAGGGACAGGTCGAACACTGGGGAGCTGTTTTTA.

In its sample, this clonotype was seen once. A single base separates this from a much larger clone, so it may be a read error. The CDR3 DNA follows: TGTGCCAGCAGTTTCTACGATCCCGAGATTGAAGCTTTCTTT. It is translated as CASSFYDPEIEAFF. The V gene is TRBV28, the J gene TRBJ1-1; D not resolved. V lost 3 bases and J 7 bases, leaving 15 bases between the germline ends. Germline CDR1 and CDR2: MDHEN and SYDVKM. The CDR3 loop spans 14 amino acids. The whole variable domain, filled in from reference TRBV28 and TRBJ1-1, reads DVKVTQSSRYLVKRTGEKVFLECVQDMDHENMFWYRQDPGLGLRLIYFSYDVKMKEKGDIPEGYSVSREKKERFSLILESASTNQTSMYLCASSFYDPEIEAFFGQGTRLTVV.